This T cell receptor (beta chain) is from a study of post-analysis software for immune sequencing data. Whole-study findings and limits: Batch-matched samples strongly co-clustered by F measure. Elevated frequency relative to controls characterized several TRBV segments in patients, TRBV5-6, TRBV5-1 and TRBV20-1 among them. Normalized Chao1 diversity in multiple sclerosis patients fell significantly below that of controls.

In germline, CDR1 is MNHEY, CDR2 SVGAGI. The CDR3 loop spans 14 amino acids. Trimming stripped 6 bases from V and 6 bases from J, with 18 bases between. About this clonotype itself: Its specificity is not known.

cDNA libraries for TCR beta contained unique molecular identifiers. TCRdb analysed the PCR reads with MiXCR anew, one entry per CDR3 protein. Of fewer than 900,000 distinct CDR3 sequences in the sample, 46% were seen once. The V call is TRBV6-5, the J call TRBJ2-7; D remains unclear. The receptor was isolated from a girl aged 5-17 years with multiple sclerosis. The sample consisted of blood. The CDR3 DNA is TGTGCCAGCAGAAGGTCCCTTCAAAACGGCGAGCAGTACTTC. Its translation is CASRRSLQNGEQYF.